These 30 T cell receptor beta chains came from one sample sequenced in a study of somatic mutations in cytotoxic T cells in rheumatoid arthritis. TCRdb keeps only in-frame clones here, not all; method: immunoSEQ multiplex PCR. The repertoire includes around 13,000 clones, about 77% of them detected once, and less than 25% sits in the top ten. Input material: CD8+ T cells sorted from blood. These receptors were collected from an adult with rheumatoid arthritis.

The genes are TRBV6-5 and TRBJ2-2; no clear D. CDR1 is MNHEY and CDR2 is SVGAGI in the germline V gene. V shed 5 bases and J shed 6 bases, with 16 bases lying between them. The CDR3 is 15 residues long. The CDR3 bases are TGTGCCAGCAGTCCCCCCTCAACAGTCCCCGGGGAGCTGTTTTTT. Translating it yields CASSPPSTVPGELFF.

The CDR3 coding sequence is TGTGCCAGCAGCTTCCTAGCGGGAGTCGTGTCCTACGAGCAGTACTTC. As protein: CASSFLAGVVSYEQYF. This rearrangement joins TRBV7-2 to TRBJ2-7; 10 nucleotides agree with TRBD2. The V and J ends lost 3 bases and 1 base, in that order; junction bases with no gene match: 6. The CDR3 runs to 16 residues. Germline-derived CDR1 and CDR2 are SGHTA and FQGNSA. The variable domain in full, completed from reference TRBV7-2 and TRBJ2-7, reads GAGVSQSPSNKVTEKGKDVELRCDPISGHTALYWYRQSLGQGLEFLIYFQGNSAPDKSGLPSDRFSAERTGGSVSTLTIQRTQQEDSAVYLCASSFLAGVVSYEQYFGPGTRLTVT.

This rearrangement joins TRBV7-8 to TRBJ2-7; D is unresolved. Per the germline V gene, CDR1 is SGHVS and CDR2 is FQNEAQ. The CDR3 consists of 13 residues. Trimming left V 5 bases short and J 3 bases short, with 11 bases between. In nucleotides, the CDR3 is TGTGCCAGCAGCGCCCGGTCGGGCTACGAGCAGTACTTC. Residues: CASSARSGYEQYF.

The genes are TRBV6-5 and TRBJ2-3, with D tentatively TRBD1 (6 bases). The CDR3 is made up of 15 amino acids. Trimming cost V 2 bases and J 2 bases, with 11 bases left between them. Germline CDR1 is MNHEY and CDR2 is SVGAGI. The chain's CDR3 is CASSYTDSDTDTQYF. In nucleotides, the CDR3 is TGTGCCAGCAGTTACACGGACAGCGACACAGATACGCAGTATTTT.

CDR3 nucleotide sequence: TGCAGCGTTGGTAACGGGAGTTTCTACGAGCAGTACTTC. Residues: CSVGNGSFYEQYF. V usage is TRBV29-1 and J usage is TRBJ2-7, with D possibly TRBD2 on 6 matching bases. Germline V gene data show CDR1 as SQVTM and CDR2 as ANQGSEA. CDR3 size: 13 residues. The V end was cut by 4 bases, the J end by 3 bases, with 13 bases between.

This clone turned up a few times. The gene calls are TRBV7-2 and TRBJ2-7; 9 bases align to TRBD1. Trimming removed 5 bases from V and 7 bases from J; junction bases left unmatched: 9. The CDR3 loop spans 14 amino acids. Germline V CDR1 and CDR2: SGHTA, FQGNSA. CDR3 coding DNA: TGTGCCAGCAGCATGGGGACAGGGAGGGGGGAGCAGTACTTC. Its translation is CASSMGTGRGEQYF.

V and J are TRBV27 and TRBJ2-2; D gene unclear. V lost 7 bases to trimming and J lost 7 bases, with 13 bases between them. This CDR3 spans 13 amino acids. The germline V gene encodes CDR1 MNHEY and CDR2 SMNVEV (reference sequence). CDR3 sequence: CASTSGLGGELFF. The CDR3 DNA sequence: TGTGCCAGCACGAGTGGGTTGGGCGGGGAGCTGTTTTTT.

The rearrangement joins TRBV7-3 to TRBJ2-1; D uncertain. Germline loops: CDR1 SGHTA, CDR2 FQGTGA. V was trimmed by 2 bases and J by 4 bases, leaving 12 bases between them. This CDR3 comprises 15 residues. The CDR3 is CASSLLRGKYNEQFF. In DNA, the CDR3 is TGTGCCAGCAGCTTACTTCGTGGGAAATACAATGAGCAGTTCTTC.

This chain's CDR3 is CASSAMLGQGKELAGGQDETQYF. The CDR3 DNA reads TGCGCCAGCAGTGCTATGCTGGGACAGGGAAAAGAACTAGCGGGAGGGCAAGACGAGACCCAGTACTTC. This chain joins TRBV10-2 and TRBJ2-5; 13 bases fit TRBD2. After removal of 4 bases from V and 5 bases from J, the junction contained 28 bases not matched to a gene. Germline CDR1 and CDR2: WSHSY and SAAADI. This CDR3 is 23 amino acids long.

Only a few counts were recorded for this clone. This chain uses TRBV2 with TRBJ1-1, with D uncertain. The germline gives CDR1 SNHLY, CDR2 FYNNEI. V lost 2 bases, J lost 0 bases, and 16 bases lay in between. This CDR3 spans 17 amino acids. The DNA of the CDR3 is TGTGCCAGCAGTGAACCCCGGGAGCCACCGATGAACACTGAAGCTTTCTTT. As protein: CASSEPREPPMNTEAFF.

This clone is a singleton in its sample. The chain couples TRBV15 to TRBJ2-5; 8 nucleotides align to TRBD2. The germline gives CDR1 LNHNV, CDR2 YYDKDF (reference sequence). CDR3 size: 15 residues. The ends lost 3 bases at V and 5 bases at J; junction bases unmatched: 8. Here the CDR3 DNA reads TGTGCCACCAGCAGGCCGGGACTAGAGGGGGAGACCCAGTACTTC. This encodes CATSRPGLEGETQYF.

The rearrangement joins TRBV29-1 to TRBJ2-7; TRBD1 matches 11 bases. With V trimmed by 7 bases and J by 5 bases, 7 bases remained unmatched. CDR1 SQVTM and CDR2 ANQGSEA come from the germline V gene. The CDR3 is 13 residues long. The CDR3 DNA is TGCAGCGGTTACGGGACAGGGGGAAACGAGCAGTACTTC. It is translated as CSGYGTGGNEQYF.

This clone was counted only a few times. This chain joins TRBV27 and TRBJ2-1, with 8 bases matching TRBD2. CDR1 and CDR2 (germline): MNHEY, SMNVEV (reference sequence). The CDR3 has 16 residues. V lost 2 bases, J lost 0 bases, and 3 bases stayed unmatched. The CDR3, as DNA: TGTGCCAGCAGTTTACATCTAGCGGGCTCCTACAATGAGCAGTTCTTC. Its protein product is CASSLHLAGSYNEQFF.

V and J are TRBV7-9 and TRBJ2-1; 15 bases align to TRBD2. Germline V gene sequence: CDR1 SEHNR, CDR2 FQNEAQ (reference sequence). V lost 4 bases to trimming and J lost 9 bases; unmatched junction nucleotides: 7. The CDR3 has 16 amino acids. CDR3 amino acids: CASSSGLAGGPGEQFF. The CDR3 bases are TGTGCCAGCAGCTCAGGACTAGCGGGAGGGCCGGGTGAGCAGTTCTTC.

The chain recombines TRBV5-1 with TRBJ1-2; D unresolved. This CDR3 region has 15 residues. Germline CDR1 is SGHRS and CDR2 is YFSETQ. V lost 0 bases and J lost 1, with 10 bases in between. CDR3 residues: CASSLAGRNNYGYTF. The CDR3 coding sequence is TGCGCCAGCAGCTTGGCCGGCCGGAATAACTATGGCTACACCTTC.

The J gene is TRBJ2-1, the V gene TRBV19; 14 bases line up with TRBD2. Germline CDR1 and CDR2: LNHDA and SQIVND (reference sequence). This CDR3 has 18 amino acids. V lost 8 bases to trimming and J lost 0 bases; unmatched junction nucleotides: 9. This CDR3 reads CASQPGLAGDISYNEQFF. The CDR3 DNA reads TGTGCCAGTCAGCCGGGACTAGCGGGAGATATCTCCTACAATGAGCAGTTCTTC.

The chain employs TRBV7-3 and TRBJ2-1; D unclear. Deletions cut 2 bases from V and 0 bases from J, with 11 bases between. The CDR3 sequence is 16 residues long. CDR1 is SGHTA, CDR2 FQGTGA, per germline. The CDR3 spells CASSLVAESSYNEQFF. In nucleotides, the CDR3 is TGTGCCAGCAGCTTAGTGGCGGAGAGCTCCTACAATGAGCAGTTCTTC. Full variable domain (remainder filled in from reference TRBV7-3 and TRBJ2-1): GAGVSQTPSNKVTEKGKYVELRCDPISGHTALYWYRQSLGQGPEFLIYFQGTGAADDSGLPNDRFFAVRPEGSVSTLKIQRTERGDSAVYLCASSLVAESSYNEQFFGPGTRLTVL.

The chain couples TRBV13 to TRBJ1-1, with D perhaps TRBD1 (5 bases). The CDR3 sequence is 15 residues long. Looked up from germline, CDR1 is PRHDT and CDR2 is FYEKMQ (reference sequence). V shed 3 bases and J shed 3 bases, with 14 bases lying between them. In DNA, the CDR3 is TGTGCCAGCAGCTTTTTGGGGGGTAGGGACACTGAAGCTTTCTTT. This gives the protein CASSFLGGRDTEAFF.

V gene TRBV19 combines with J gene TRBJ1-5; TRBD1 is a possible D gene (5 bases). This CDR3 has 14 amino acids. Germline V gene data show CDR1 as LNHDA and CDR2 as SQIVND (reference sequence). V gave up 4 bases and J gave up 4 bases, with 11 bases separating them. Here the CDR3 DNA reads TGTGCCAGTAGTACCGACAGCTCTAATCAGCCCCAGCATTTT. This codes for CASSTDSSNQPQHF.

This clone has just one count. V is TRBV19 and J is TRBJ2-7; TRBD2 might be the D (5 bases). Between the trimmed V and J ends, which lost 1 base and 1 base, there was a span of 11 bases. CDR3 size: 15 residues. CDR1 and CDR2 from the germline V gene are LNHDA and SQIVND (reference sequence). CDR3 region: CASSIAEGPSYEQYF. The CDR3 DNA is TGTGCCAGTAGTATAGCAGAGGGTCCTTCCTACGAGCAGTACTTC.

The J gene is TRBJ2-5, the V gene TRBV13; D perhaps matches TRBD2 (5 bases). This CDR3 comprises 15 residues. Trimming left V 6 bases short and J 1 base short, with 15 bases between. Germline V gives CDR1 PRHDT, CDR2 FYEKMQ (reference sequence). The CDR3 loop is CASSFSERSQETQYF. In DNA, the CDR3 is TGTGCCAGCAGTTTTTCCGAGCGGAGCCAAGAGACCCAGTACTTC.

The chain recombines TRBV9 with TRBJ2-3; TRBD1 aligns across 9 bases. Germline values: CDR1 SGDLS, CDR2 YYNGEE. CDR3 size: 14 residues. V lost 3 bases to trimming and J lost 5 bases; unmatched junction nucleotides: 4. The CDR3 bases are TGTGCCAGCAGCGGTGGGACAGGGAGAGATACGCAGTATTTT. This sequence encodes CASSGGTGRDTQYF.

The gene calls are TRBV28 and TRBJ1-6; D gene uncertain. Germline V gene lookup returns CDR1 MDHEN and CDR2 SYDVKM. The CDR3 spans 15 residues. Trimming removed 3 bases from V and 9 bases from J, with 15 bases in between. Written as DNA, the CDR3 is TGTGCCAGCAGTTTCATATCGTCGGAAGGTTCACCCCTCCACTTT. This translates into CASSFISSEGSPLHF.

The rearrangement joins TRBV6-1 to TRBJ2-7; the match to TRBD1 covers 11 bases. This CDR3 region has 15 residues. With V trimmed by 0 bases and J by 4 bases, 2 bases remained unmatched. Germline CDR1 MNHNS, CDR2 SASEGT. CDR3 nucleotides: TGTGCCAGCAGTGAAGCCGGGACAGGGGGATACGAGCAGTACTTC. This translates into CASSEAGTGGYEQYF.

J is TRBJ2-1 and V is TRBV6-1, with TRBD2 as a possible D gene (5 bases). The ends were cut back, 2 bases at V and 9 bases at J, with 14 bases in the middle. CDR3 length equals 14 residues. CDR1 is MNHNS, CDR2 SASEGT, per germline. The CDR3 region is CASSETFSAGEQFF. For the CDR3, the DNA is TGTGCCAGCAGTGAAACTTTTAGCGCGGGTGAGCAGTTCTTC.

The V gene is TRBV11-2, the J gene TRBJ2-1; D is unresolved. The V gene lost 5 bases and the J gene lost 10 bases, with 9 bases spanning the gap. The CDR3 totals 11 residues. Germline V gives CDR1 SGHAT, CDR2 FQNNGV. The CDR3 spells CASSPPGEQFF. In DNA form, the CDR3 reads TGTGCCAGCAGCCCCCCAGGAGAGCAGTTCTTC.

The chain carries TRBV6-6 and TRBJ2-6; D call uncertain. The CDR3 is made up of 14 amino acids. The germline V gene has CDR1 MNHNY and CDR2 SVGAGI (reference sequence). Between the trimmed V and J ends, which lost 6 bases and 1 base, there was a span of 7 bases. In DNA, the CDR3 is TGTGCCAGCAGAAAAGAATCTGGGGCCAACGTCCTGACTTTC. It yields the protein CASRKESGANVLTF.

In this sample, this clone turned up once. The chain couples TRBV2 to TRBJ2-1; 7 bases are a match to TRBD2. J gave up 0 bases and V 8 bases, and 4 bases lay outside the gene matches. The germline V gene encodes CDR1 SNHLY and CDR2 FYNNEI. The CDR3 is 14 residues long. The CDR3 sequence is CASGGEASYNEQFF. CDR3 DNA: TGTGCCAGCGGGGGGGAGGCCTCCTACAATGAGCAGTTCTTC. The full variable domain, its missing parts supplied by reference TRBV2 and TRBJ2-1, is EPEVTQTPSHQVTQMGQEVILRCVPISNHLYFYWYRQILGQKVEFLVSFYNNEISEKSEIFDDQFSVERPDGSNFTLKIRSTKLEDSAMYFCASGGEASYNEQFFGPGTRLTVL.

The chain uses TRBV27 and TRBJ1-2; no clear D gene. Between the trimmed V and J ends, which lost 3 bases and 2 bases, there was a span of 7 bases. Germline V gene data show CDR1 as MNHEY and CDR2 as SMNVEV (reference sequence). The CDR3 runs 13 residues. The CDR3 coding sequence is TGTGCCAGCAGTTTGTCGGAGAACTATGGCTACACCTTC. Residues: CASSLSENYGYTF.

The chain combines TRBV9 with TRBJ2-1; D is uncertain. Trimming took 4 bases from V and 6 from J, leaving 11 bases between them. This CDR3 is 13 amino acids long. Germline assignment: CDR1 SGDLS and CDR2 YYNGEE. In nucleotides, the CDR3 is TGTGCCAGCAGCCCAAGAAACTCCAATGAGCAGTTCTTC. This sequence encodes CASSPRNSNEQFF.